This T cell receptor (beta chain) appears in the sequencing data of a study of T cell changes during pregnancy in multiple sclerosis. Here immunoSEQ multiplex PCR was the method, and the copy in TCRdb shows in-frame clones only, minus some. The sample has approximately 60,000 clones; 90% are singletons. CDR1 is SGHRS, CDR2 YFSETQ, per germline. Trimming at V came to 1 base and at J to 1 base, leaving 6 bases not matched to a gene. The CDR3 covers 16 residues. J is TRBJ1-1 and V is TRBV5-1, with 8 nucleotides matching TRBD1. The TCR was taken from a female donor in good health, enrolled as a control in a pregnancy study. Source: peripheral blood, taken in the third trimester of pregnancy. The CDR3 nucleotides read TGCGCCAGCAGCTTGCCAGACAGGGGACGGAACACTGAAGCTTTCTTT. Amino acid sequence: CASSLPDRGRNTEAFF.